This T cell receptor (beta chain) comes out of a study of radiation and T cells in renal cell carcinoma. Notes on the study in general: From baseline, blood top tumor clonotypes peaked at 2 weeks post-radiation.

The germline V gene has CDR1 ENHRY and CDR2 SYGVKD. The length of the CDR3 is 11 residues. V gave up 2 bases and J gave up 5 bases, with 2 bases separating them. The data were produced by immunoSEQ multiplex PCR, yet TCRdb's version contains in-frame clones alone and is incomplete. Among about 130,000 clones, around 81% were seen once, and the ten largest hold 5.8%. Time point meaning: blood 2 weeks post-SBRT. The treatment here: 15 Gy SBRT to primary tumor, nephrectomy 4 weeks later. As to this clone: Its antigen is currently unknown. Other DNA sequences from this sample encode an identical CDR3 as well.

The chain couples TRBV10-3 to TRBJ2-3; D ambiguous. The clonotype originates from a man aged 50 to 59 with renal cell carcinoma. This material consisted of blood, taken from a patient whose treatment included radiotherapy and nephrectomy. The CDR3 sequence: CAISERDTQYF. The CDR3 coding sequence is TGTGCCATCAGTGAGCGAGATACGCAGTATTTT.